These 5 T cell receptor beta chains were sequenced from one sample in a study of T cells expressing NK-cell markers (dated by TCRdb to the early 2020s). Libraries were built with 5' RACE. Sequencing was carried out with an Illumina HiSeq 2000. TCRdb reprocessed the reads; each CDR3 protein sequence makes one entry, and DNA is unavailable. The sample's records list some 190,000 distinct CDR3 sequences. Of the sample, 20% is held by the ten largest clones. The sequencing sample was made of blood T cells: a sorted CD56 or NKG2C T cell subset, CD4+ or CD8+ T cells, or bulk PBMC T cells (not recorded which). All receptors come from a man aged 18 to 70 in good health.

The chain has TRBV20-1 and TRBJ1-5. The length of the CDR3 is 14 residues. The germline V gene encodes CDR1 DFQATT and CDR2 SNEGSKA (reference sequence). CDR3 residues: CSARLRYSNQPQHF.

V and J are TRBV7-8 and TRBJ2-3. The CDR3 length is 13 residues. Germline-derived CDR1 and CDR2 are SGHVS and FQNEAQ. The CDR3 spells CASSALSADTQYF. The whole variable domain, filled in from reference TRBV7-8 and TRBJ2-3, reads GAGVSQSPRYKVAKRGQDVALRCDPISGHVSLFWYQQALGQGPEFLTYFQNEAQLDKSGLPSDRFFAERPEGSVSTLKIQRTQQEDSAVYLCASSALSADTQYFGPGTRLTVL.

This chain links TRBV5-1 with TRBJ1-2; TCRdb selects TRBD1, and the lack of DNA leaves this call unchecked. This CDR3 contains 15 residues. Germline-derived CDR1 and CDR2 are SGHRS and YFSETQ. CDR3 sequence reads: CASSGTRDRNYGYTF.

V usage is TRBV9 and J usage is TRBJ2-7; TCRdb gives TRBD1 as the D gene, but with no DNA this cannot be confirmed. The CDR3 has 14 residues. In germline, CDR1 is SGDLS, CDR2 YYNGEE. CDR3 sequence: CASSAGGRTYEQYF.

The J gene is TRBJ2-7, the V gene TRBV5-5; the D call from TCRdb, TRBD1, cannot be confirmed without DNA. The CDR3 totals 14 residues. Germline V CDR1 and CDR2: SGHKS, YYEKEE (reference sequence). The CDR3 spells CASSWRDRAYEQYF. Complete variable domain (other parts from reference TRBV5-5 and TRBJ2-7): DAGVTQSPTHLIKTRGQQVTLRCSPISGHKSVSWYQQVLGQGPQFIFQYYEKEERGRGNFPDRFSARQFPNYSSELNVNALLLGDSALYLCASSWRDRAYEQYFGPGTRLTVT.